This is a list of T cell receptor beta chains from one sample in a study of type 1 and type 2 diabetes patients. MiXCR was run by TCRdb on the multiplex PCR reads, yielding one entry per CDR3 protein. The sample has 250,000 or so distinct CDR3 sequences, roughly 44% seen once; the top ten hold roughly 13%. The sample taken for sequencing was peripheral blood mononuclear cells (PBMCs). The receptors were gathered from a man aged 18 to 29 with type 2 diabetes. CDR3s leave out the opening cysteine and the closing phenylalanine or tryptophan. The D gene is left open where the match is weak.

D	V	J	CDR3
-	TRBV7-3	TRBJ2-1	ASSFGRLGSYNEQF
-	TRBV19	TRBJ2-7	ASSIRVFSYEQY
TRBD1	TRBV7-3	TRBJ1-1	ASSPRQGTEAF
TRBD1	TRBV5-1	TRBJ2-1	ASSYTGVSYNEQF
TRBD1	TRBV2	TRBJ1-5	ASSGTPGQLNSNQPQH
-	TRBV27	TRBJ2-5	ASSLRRDAQETQY
-	TRBV20-1	TRBJ2-3	SARPTNTDTQY
-	TRBV19	TRBJ1-4	ASTPKGWGNEKLF
TRBD1	TRBV12-3/TRBV12-4	TRBJ1-1	ASIIGTGDTEAF
-	TRBV6-4	TRBJ2-3	ASSDSPGTDTQY
-	TRBV7-3	TRBJ2-1	ASSPTLNRQTYNEQF
TRBD1	TRBV7-2	TRBJ2-2	ASSLGQGLNTGELF
-	TRBV27	TRBJ1-4	ASSPFGNWEKLF
TRBD2	TRBV20-1	TRBJ2-2	SARDALAGNTGELF
-	TRBV5-1	TRBJ1-1	ASSAEGVEDTEAF
-	TRBV20-1	TRBJ2-7	SARGTTSSYEQY
-	TRBV27	TRBJ2-5	ASSLYLQETQY
TRBD1	TRBV6-1	TRBJ2-7	ASRARTGEPFYEQY
-	TRBV19	TRBJ1-2	ASSINLANNYGYT
-	TRBV20-1	TRBJ1-6	SARERASPLH
-	TRBV2	TRBJ1-5	ASSIDQPQH
TRBD2	TRBV15	TRBJ2-5	ATSSGDGGRSRETQY
-	TRBV6-5	TRBJ1-2	ASSYSRQPNYGYT
-	TRBV7-7	TRBJ2-7	GGSTYEQY
-	TRBV20-1	TRBJ1-2	SASYGYT
TRBD2	TRBV7-2	TRBJ2-3	ASSVSGTSGDTQY